The T cell receptor (beta chain) described here comes from a study of T cells in Graves' hyperthyroidism and ophthalmopathy. Amplified regions were TCR beta CDR3 sequences from RNA transcripts. The TCR CDR3 was amplified in a first-round RT-PCR using the HTBI primer set. In TCRdb, the multiplex PCR reads were re-called with MiXCR into one record per CDR3 protein. Of fewer than 250,000 distinct CDR3 sequences detected, around 17% appear once; the ten largest clones hold less than 35%. With regard to this clonotype: Its antigen remains unknown.

General observations from the study: It was a median approximately 7.1 months before onset that the model predicted ophthalmopathy. Expanded thyroid clonotypes (above 0.001) were mostly also found in blood.

What was sequenced was blood. The source of this sequence is a woman aged 18-29 years with Graves' ophthalmopathy.

This CDR3 is CASSRLAGGPGELFF. CDR3 bases: TGTGCCAGCAGCCGACTAGCGGGGGGGCCCGGGGAGCTGTTTTTT. J is TRBJ2-2 and V is TRBV3-1, with 14 bases aligning to TRBD2. CDR3 size: 15 residues. J was trimmed by 6 bases and V by 4 bases; bases with no gene match: 1. Germline values: CDR1 LGHDT, CDR2 YNNKEL (reference sequence).